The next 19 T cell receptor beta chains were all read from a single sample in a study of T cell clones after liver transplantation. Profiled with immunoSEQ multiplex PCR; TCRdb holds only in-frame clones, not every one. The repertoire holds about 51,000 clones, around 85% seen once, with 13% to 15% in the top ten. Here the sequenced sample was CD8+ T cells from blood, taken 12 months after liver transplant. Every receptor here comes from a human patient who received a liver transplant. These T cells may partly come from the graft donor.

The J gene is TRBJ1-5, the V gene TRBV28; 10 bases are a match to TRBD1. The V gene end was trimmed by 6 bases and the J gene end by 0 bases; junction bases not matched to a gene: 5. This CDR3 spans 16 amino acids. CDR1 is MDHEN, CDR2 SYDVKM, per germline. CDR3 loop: CASSPGTGDSNQPQHF. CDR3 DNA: TGTGCCAGCAGCCCCGGGACAGGGGATAGCAATCAGCCCCAGCATTTT.

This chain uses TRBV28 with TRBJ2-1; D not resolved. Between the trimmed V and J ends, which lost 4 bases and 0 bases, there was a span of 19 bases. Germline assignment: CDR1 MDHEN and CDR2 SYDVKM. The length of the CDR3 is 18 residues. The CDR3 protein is CASSSPRSLLSSYNEQFF. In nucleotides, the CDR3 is TGTGCCAGCAGTTCCCCGAGATCCCTCCTCAGCTCCTACAATGAGCAGTTCTTC.

As DNA, the CDR3 is TGTGCCAGCAGTTTAATAGGGCCAGTGGTTTTGCAGCCCCAGCATTTT. This gives the protein CASSLIGPVVLQPQHF. The V call is TRBV28, the J call TRBJ1-5; D is unresolved. Germline CDR1 and CDR2: MDHEN and SYDVKM. Trimming left V 2 bases short and J 7 bases short, with 18 bases between. The CDR3 totals 16 residues.

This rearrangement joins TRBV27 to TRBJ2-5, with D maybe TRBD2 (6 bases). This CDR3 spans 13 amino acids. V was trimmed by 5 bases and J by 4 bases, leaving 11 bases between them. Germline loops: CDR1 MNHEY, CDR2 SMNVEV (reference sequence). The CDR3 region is CASSRPGGETQYF. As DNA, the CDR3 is TGTGCCAGCAGTCGCCCCGGGGGAGAGACCCAGTACTTC.

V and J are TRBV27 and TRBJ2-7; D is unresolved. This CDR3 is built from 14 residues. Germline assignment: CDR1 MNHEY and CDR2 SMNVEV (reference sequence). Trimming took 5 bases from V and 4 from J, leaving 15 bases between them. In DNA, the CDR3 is TGTGCCAGCAGTCAGCTACCGGATGGGTACGAGCAGTACTTC. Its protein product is CASSQLPDGYEQYF.

The CDR3 protein is CASSMGDSEKLFF. For the CDR3, the DNA is TGTGCCAGTAGTATGGGGGACAGCGAAAAACTGTTTTTT. This chain links TRBV19 with TRBJ1-4, with 7 positions matching TRBD1. V shed 3 bases and J 8 bases; nucleotides not matched to a gene: 3. Germline loops: CDR1 LNHDA, CDR2 SQIVND (reference sequence). The CDR3 sequence is 13 residues long.

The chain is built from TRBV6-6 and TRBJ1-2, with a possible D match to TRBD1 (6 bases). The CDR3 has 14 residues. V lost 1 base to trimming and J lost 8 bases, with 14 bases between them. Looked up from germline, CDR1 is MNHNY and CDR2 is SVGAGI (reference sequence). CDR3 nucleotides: TGTGCCAGCAGTTACTTGACAGGATCCGGAGGCTACACCTTC. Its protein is CASSYLTGSGGYTF.

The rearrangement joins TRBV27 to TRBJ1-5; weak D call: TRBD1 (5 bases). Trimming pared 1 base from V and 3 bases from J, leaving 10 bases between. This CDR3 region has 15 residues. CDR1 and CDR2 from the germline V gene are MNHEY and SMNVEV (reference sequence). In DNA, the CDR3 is TGTGCCAGCAGTTTATATGGGACGGACAATCAGCCCCAGCATTTT. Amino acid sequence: CASSLYGTDNQPQHF.

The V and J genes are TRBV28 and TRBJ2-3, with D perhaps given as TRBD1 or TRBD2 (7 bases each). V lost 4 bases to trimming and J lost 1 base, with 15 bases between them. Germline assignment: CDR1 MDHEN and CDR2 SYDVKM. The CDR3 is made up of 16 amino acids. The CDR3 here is CASSSQGGGRTDTQYF. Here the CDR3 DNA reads TGTGCCAGCAGTTCCCAGGGAGGGGGCCGCACAGATACGCAGTATTTT. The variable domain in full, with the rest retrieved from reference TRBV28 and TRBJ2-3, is DVKVTQSSRYLVKRTGEKVFLECVQDMDHENMFWYRQDPGLGLRLIYFSYDVKMKEKGDIPEGYSVSREKKERFSLILESASTNQTSMYLCASSSQGGGRTDTQYFGPGTRLTVL.

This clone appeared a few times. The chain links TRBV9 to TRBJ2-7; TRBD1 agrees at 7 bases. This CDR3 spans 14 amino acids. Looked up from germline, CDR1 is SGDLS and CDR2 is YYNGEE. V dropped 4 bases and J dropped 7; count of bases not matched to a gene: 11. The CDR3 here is CASSPTTGTVEQYF. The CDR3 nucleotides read TGTGCCAGCAGCCCTACGACAGGGACCGTAGAGCAGTACTTC. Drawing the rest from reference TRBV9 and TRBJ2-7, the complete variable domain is DSGVTQTPKHLITATGQRVTLRCSPRSGDLSVYWYQQSLDQGLQFLIQYYNGEERAKGNILERFSAQQFPDLHSELNLSSLELGDSALYFCASSPTTGTVEQYFGPGTRLTVT.

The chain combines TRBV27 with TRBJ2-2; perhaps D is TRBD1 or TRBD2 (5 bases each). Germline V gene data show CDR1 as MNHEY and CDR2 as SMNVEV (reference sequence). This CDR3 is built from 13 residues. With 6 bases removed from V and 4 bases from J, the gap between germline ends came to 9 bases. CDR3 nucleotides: TGTGCCAGCAGATTGAGGGGCACCGGGGAGCTGTTTTTT. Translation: CASRLRGTGELFF.

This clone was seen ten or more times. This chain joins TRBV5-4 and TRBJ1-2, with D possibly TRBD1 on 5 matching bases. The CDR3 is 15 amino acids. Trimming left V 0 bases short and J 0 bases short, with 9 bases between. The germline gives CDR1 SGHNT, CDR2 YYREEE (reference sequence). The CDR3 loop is CASSLETGANYGYTF. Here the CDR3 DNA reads TGTGCCAGCAGCTTGGAAACAGGAGCTAACTATGGCTACACCTTC. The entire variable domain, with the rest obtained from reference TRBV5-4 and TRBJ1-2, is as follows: ETGVTQSPTHLIKTRGQQVTLRCSSQSGHNTVSWYQQALGQGPQFIFQYYREEENGRGNFPPRFSGLQFPNYSSELNVNALELDDSALYLCASSLETGANYGYTFGSGTRLTVV.

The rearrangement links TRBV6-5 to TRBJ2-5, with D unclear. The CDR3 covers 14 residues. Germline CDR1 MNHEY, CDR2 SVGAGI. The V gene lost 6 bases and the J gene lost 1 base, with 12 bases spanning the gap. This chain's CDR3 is CASSFYASQETQYF. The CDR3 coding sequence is TGTGCCAGCAGCTTTTACGCCTCCCAAGAGACCCAGTACTTC.

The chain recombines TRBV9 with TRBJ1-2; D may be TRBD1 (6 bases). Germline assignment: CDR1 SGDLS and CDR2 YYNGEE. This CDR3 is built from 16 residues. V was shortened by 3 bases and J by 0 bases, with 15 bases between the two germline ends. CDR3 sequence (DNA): TGTGCCAGCAGCGGGGCGAGGGGGGGAGCTAACTATGGCTACACCTTC. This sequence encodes CASSGARGGANYGYTF.

CDR3 DNA: TGTGCCAGTAGTATTGCCGGGATATGGAATGAAAAACTGTTTTTT. This sequence encodes CASSIAGIWNEKLFF. The chain recombines TRBV19 with TRBJ1-4; D unresolved. This CDR3 region has 15 residues. V lost 3 bases to trimming and J lost 5 bases, with 13 bases between them. The germline CDR1 and CDR2 sequences are LNHDA and SQIVND (reference sequence).

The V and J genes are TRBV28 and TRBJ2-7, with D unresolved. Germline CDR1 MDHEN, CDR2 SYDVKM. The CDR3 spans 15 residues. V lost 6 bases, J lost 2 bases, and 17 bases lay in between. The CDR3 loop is CASSPRAFGPYEQYF. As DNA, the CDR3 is TGTGCCAGCAGCCCAAGGGCCTTTGGCCCCTACGAGCAGTACTTC.

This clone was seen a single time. The CDR3 nucleotides read TGTGCCAGTAGTCCCGGGGACTGGGGAGGGGATACGCAGTATTTT. Translating it yields CASSPGDWGGDTQYF. The J gene is TRBJ2-3, the V gene TRBV19; TRBD2 agrees at 7 bases. CDR1 LNHDA and CDR2 SQIVND come from the germline V gene (reference sequence). The length of the CDR3 is 15 residues. The ends lost 5 bases at V and 6 bases at J; junction bases unmatched: 11.

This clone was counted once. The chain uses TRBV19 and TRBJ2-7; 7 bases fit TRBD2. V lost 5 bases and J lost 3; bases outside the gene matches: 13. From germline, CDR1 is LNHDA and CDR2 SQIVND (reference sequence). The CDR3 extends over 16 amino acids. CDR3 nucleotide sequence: TGTGCCAGTAGTTGGGGGGGGGACTTTTCCGTCTACGAGCAGTACTTC. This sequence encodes CASSWGGDFSVYEQYF.

The chain's CDR3 is CASTPEGQLWGYTF. The CDR3 nucleotides read TGTGCCAGCACCCCCGAAGGCCAGTTGTGGGGCTACACCTTC. The chain carries TRBV7-9 and TRBJ1-2; no definite D call. V lost 7 bases and J 8 bases, leaving 20 bases between the germline ends. Germline CDR1 SEHNR, CDR2 FQNEAQ (reference sequence). CDR3 length: 14 amino acids.